The 25 T cell receptor beta chains below were found in one sample sequenced in a study of T cell responses to AZD1222 COVID-19 vaccine. This table comes from immunoSEQ multiplex PCR, and its TCRdb copy is limited to in-frame clones, with some not included. The repertoire holds 150,000 to 200,000 clones, with 75% to 90% as singletons. The specimen comprised peripheral blood, sampled on day 0 of AZD1222 vaccination. The receptors shown here come from an adult in good health.

The rearrangement joins TRBV18 to TRBJ1-2, with TRBD1 as a possible D gene (5 bases). V gave up 3 bases and J gave up 2 bases, with 10 bases separating them. Germline V gene data show CDR1 as KGHSH and CDR2 as LQKENI. The CDR3 totals 14 residues. CDR3: CASSPKGLNYGYTF. CDR3 bases: TGTGCCAGCTCACCGAAGGGACTGAACTATGGCTACACCTTC.

The rearrangement joins TRBV7-2 to TRBJ2-1; TRBD2 agrees at 10 bases. Unmatched junction bases numbered 8, after V lost 0 bases and J lost 12 bases. The germline V gene has CDR1 SGHTA and CDR2 FQGNSA. This CDR3 is built from 15 residues. The CDR3 nucleotides read TGTGCCAGCAGCTTAGCTACTCTAGCGGGAGAGGGGCAGTTCTTC. Translating gives CASSLATLAGEGQFF.

This clone was detected a few times. The chain is built from TRBV28 and TRBJ1-3; D is ambiguous. Trimming shortened V by 3 bases and J by 0 bases, and 6 bases separated the two germline ends. Germline CDR1 and CDR2: MDHEN and SYDVKM. CDR3 size: 14 residues. CDR3 nucleotide sequence: TGTGCCAGCAGTTTGATGGACTCTGGAAACACCATATATTTT. Its protein is CASSLMDSGNTIYF. The whole variable domain, filled in from reference TRBV28 and TRBJ1-3, reads DVKVTQSSRYLVKRTGEKVFLECVQDMDHENMFWYRQDPGLGLRLIYFSYDVKMKEKGDIPEGYSVSREKKERFSLILESASTNQTSMYLCASSLMDSGNTIYFGEGSWLTVV.

This chain uses TRBV28 with TRBJ1-2, with a tentative D call TRBD1 (5 bases). V was shortened by 3 bases and J by 1 base, with 15 bases between the two germline ends. This CDR3 is built from 16 residues. Germline loops: CDR1 MDHEN, CDR2 SYDVKM. The CDR3, as DNA: TGTGCCAGCAGTTTGTCTTCAGGGAGCGGTAACTATGGCTACACCTTC. Amino acid sequence: CASSLSSGSGNYGYTF.

The chain is built from TRBV6-5 and TRBJ2-5, with D possibly matching TRBD1 (6 bases). CDR1 is MNHEY and CDR2 is SVGAGI in the germline V gene. Between the trimmed V and J ends, which lost 0 bases and 2 bases, there was a span of 13 bases. The CDR3 is 16 amino acids. The CDR3 DNA reads TGTGCCAGCAGTTACTCGCCTAACAGGGCTCAAGAGACCCAGTACTTC. It is translated as CASSYSPNRAQETQYF.

Concerning this clone: This CDR3 is also generated by other DNA sequences in the sample. V gene TRBV28 combines with J gene TRBJ1-2; D call uncertain. Germline values: CDR1 MDHEN, CDR2 SYDVKM. V was clipped by 2 bases and J by 2 bases, with 3 bases between them. This CDR3 spans 12 amino acids. CDR3 nucleotides: TGTGCCAGCAGTTTAATCAACTATGGCTACACCTTC. Its protein product is CASSLINYGYTF.

CDR3 in DNA: TGTGCCATCAGTGAGGTCAAATCCGGTGAAAAACTGTTTTTT. It translates to CAISEVKSGEKLFF. The V call is TRBV10-3, the J call TRBJ1-4; D is uncertain. Trimming left V 2 bases short and J 7 bases short, with 11 bases between. The CDR3 is 14 amino acids. The V gene's germline CDR1 is ENHRY and CDR2 SYGVKD.

This chain joins TRBV10-2 and TRBJ2-2, with D possibly being TRBD1 (6 bases). Between the trimmed V and J ends, which lost 6 bases and 6 bases, there was a span of 11 bases. The germline V gene has CDR1 WSHSY and CDR2 SAAADI. This CDR3 region has 13 residues. This CDR3 is CASRRAGAGELFF. The CDR3 bases are TGCGCCAGCAGGAGGGCAGGGGCCGGGGAGCTGTTTTTT.

The chain links TRBV19 to TRBJ2-3; 10 nucleotides line up with TRBD2. CDR3 length: 16 residues. Germline V gene lookup returns CDR1 LNHDA and CDR2 SQIVND (reference sequence). The junction had 6 bases not matched to a gene; V was cut back by 2 bases and J by 4 bases. DNA for the CDR3: TGTGCCAGTAGTATAAGGCTAGCGGGAGTCGCAGATACGCAGTATTTT. Protein: CASSIRLAGVADTQYF. Complete variable domain (other parts from reference TRBV19 and TRBJ2-3): DGGITQSPKYLFRKEGQNVTLSCEQNLNHDAMYWYRQDPGQGLRLIYYSQIVNDFQKGDIAEGYSVSREKKESFPLTVTSAQKNPTAFYLCASSIRLAGVADTQYFGPGTRLTVL.

The V and J genes are TRBV7-3 and TRBJ2-3, with 8 bases identical to TRBD2. CDR3 length: 19 residues. With 4 bases clipped from V and 2 bases from J, the junction kept 17 bases outside the gene matches. CDR1 is SGHTA, CDR2 FQGTGA, per germline. The CDR3 coding sequence is TGTGCCAGCAGCTCCGGAGGGCGATCGGGCGGGAGGACCACAGATACGCAGTATTTT. Translation: CASSSGGRSGGRTTDTQYF.

This rearrangement joins TRBV6-6 to TRBJ1-2, with 8 bases fitting TRBD1. V gave up 6 bases and J gave up 4 bases; unmatched junction bases: 1. The CDR3 is made up of 12 amino acids. Germline assignment: CDR1 MNHNY and CDR2 SVGAGI (reference sequence). CDR3 in DNA: TGTGCCAGCAGGGGACAGGTCTATGGCTACACCTTC. Its translation is CASRGQVYGYTF.

This chain uses TRBV10-1 with TRBJ1-6; maybe TRBD1 (5 bases). V shed 11 bases and J shed 10 bases, with 18 bases lying between them. CDR3 size: 13 residues. Per the germline V gene, CDR1 is WNHNN and CDR2 is SYGVQD (reference sequence). The CDR3 loop reads CAGTHGAGSPLHF. CDR3 DNA: TGCGCCGGGACCCACGGGGCTGGGTCACCCCTCCACTTT.

The chain joins TRBV19 to TRBJ2-3; 8 nucleotides match TRBD2. The CDR3 totals 18 residues. CDR1 and CDR2 from the germline V gene are LNHDA and SQIVND (reference sequence). V gave up 3 bases and J gave up 6 bases; unmatched junction bases: 17. CDR3 amino acids: CASSMVSGAGHEGDTQYF. As DNA, the CDR3 is TGTGCCAGTAGTATGGTTAGCGGGGCGGGACACGAAGGCGATACGCAGTATTTT.

This clone was observed once. The chain joins TRBV6-5 to TRBJ2-7, with 7 nucleotides matching TRBD2. After removal of 6 bases from V and 2 bases from J, the junction contained 7 bases not matched to a gene. Germline loops: CDR1 MNHEY, CDR2 SVGAGI. This CDR3 is 14 amino acids long. CDR3 nucleotides: TGTGCCAGCAGGGGAGGGCTGGGGACCTACGAGCAGTACTTC. It translates to CASRGGLGTYEQYF.

The rearrangement joins TRBV14 to TRBJ2-2; 7 bases map to TRBD2. V shed 1 base, J shed 1 base, and the junction held 6 bases outside the gene matches. The CDR3 contains 17 residues. From germline, CDR1 is SGHDN and CDR2 FVKESK. The CDR3 sequence is CASSQVSAGLNTGELFF. In DNA, the CDR3 is TGTGCCAGCAGCCAAGTTTCAGCGGGACTGAACACCGGGGAGCTGTTTTTT.

The CDR3 bases are TGTGCCAGCAGTGAAATCCGGGGATCCTCTGGAAACACCATATATTTT. Protein sequence: CASSEIRGSSGNTIYF. The rearrangement uses TRBV2 and TRBJ1-3; D gene ambiguous. Germline V CDR1 and CDR2: SNHLY, FYNNEI. With 2 bases removed from V and 0 bases from J, the gap between germline ends came to 11 bases. This CDR3 is 16 amino acids long. The full variable domain, completed using reference TRBV2 and TRBJ1-3, is EPEVTQTPSHQVTQMGQEVILRCVPISNHLYFYWYRQILGQKVEFLVSFYNNEISEKSEIFDDQFSVERPDGSNFTLKIRSTKLEDSAMYFCASSEIRGSSGNTIYFGEGSWLTVV.

CDR3 coding DNA: TGTGCCAGCAGTGACTCGCTAGCGGGAGGGAATGAGCAGTTCTTC. As protein: CASSDSLAGGNEQFF. The chain uses TRBV6-4 and TRBJ2-1; TRBD2 aligns across 12 bases. Germline CDR1 reads MRHNA; CDR2 reads SNTAGT. Trimming at V came to 0 bases and at J to 7 bases, leaving 1 base not matched to a gene. The CDR3 spans 15 residues.

The gene calls are TRBV11-2 and TRBJ2-2; the match to TRBD2 covers 9 bases. With 1 base clipped from V and 6 bases from J, the junction kept 6 bases outside the gene matches. Germline lookup yields CDR1 SGHAT and CDR2 FQNNGV. This CDR3 spans 16 amino acids. CDR3 sequence: CASSLVGGRASGELFF. The DNA of the CDR3 is TGTGCCAGCAGCTTAGTGGGCGGGAGGGCCTCCGGGGAGCTGTTTTTT.

The J gene is TRBJ1-2, the V gene TRBV28; 8 positions match TRBD1. CDR3 length equals 14 residues. The germline V gene has CDR1 MDHEN and CDR2 SYDVKM. V was pared by 4 bases and J by 3 bases, with 4 bases of the junction left unmatched. The CDR3, as DNA: TGTGCCAGCAGTTCCCGGGACAGGTACTATGGCTACACCTTC. Residues: CASSSRDRYYGYTF.

The chain has TRBV5-5 and TRBJ2-5, with D tentatively TRBD1 (6 bases). The germline V and J ends were trimmed by 4 bases and 5 bases, with 18 bases remaining between them. There are 15 residues in the CDR3. Germline CDR1 reads SGHKS; CDR2 reads YYEKEE (reference sequence). CDR3 residues: CASSREGQTGETQYF. The CDR3 DNA is TGTGCCAGCAGCCGCGAAGGACAGACGGGGGAGACCCAGTACTTC.

This clone was seen a handful of times. Other DNA sequences within the sample encode an identical CDR3. This sequence joins TRBV3-1 (or the pseudogene TRBV3-2) and TRBJ1-2; 11 nucleotides agree with TRBD1. The CDR3 has 16 residues. J was trimmed by 8 bases and V by 0 bases; bases with no gene match: 8. Germline CDR1 and CDR2: LGHDT and YNNKEL (reference sequence). DNA of the CDR3: TGTGCCAGCAGCCAAGAACTTGGACAGGGGGCGCGCGGCTACACCTTC. Translation: CASSQELGQGARGYTF.

This chain connects TRBV28 to TRBJ1-5; 7 nucleotides line up with TRBD1. The V gene's germline CDR1 is MDHEN and CDR2 SYDVKM. The CDR3 has 15 residues. The V and J ends lost 6 bases and 2 bases, in that order; junction bases with no gene match: 7. The CDR3 coding sequence is TGTGCCAGCAGCAGAACAGGGGACCGCAATCAGCCCCAGCATTTT. Amino acids: CASSRTGDRNQPQHF.

This chain links TRBV7-3 with TRBJ1-6, with D perhaps TRBD1 (6 bases). V lost 2 bases and J 9 bases, leaving 14 bases between the germline ends. Germline CDR1 is SGHTA and CDR2 is FQGTGA. This CDR3 region has 15 residues. DNA for the CDR3: TGTGCCAGCAGCTTACTAGGGCAGGGGAGTTCACCCCTCCACTTT. It yields the protein CASSLLGQGSSPLHF.

V and J are TRBV5-1 and TRBJ1-4; possible D gene TRBD1, 6 bases. The V end was cut by 0 bases, the J end by 3 bases, with 9 bases between. This CDR3 is 15 amino acids long. Germline V gives CDR1 SGHRS, CDR2 YFSETQ. The CDR3, as DNA: TGCGCCAGCAGCTTGGATGCAGGGGCTAATGAAAAACTGTTTTTT. Protein sequence: CASSLDAGANEKLFF.

The chain has TRBV6-6 and TRBJ2-3; D is possibly TRBD2 (6 bases). Germline assignment: CDR1 MNHNY and CDR2 SVGAGI (reference sequence). V was pared by 0 bases and J by 5 bases, with 9 bases between. The CDR3 is 14 residues long. The CDR3 nucleotides read TGTGCCAGCAGTTACTCGGAAGCGGGAGATACGCAGTATTTT. Its translation: CASSYSEAGDTQYF.